The table lists the clone carrying this T cell receptor (beta chain) with a few counts. Antigen specificity is unknown. Sequencing targeted expressed TCRB transcripts, as all isolated RNA had been reverse transcribed. Sequenced by immunoSEQ multiplex PCR; TCRdb stores in-frame clones only, minus some. The table shows 310,000 or so clones, with around 8.5% occurring only once. These data originate in a study of beta chain features in type 1 diabetes. Turning to the study itself: Patients shared similar age, gender and cell yields with healthy donors. Points from the study as a whole: Junctions at VDJ sites from type 1 diabetes patients had fewer insertions and more deletions. Any role of HLA type in TCRB rearrangement remained unresolved here. Shorter templates might be favored by PCR, equally in patients and controls. Moderately but significantly shorter TCRB CDR3s were found in Type 1 diabetes patients in all four CD4+ subsets.

The ends lost 4 bases at V and 4 bases at J; junction bases unmatched: 15. CDR3 length: 17 residues. The germline V gene has CDR1 SGHTA and CDR2 FQGNSA. V gene TRBV7-2 combines with J gene TRBJ1-2; TRBD1 matches 7 bases. The sample was central memory CD4+ T cells from blood. The clonotype originates from a young man with type 1 diabetes. The CDR3 bases are TGTGCCAGCAGCTCCCCGACAGGGCTTATCTTTCCCTATGGCTACACCTTC. Translation gives CASSSPTGLIFPYGYTF.